This passage covers 29 T cell receptor beta chains from one sample sequenced in a study of control samples from healthy donors and cancer patients. The method was immunoSEQ multiplex PCR; TCRdb's version includes in-frame clones alone and lacks a portion of them. The sample lists about 230,000 clones; approximately 80% were seen once. Sequenced material: PBMCs. These receptor sequences come from a woman aged 55-70 years with lung cancer.

The rearrangement joins TRBV21-1 to TRBJ1-5. TRBV21-1 is an annotated pseudogene. This CDR3 has 14 residues. The CDR3 nucleotides are TGTGCCAGCAGCAAACGGGGGAGCAATCAGCCCCAGCATTTT. It yields the protein CASSKRGSNQPQHF.

This rearrangement joins TRBV6-5 to TRBJ1-2, with a possible D match to TRBD1 (5 bases). V lost 7 bases, J lost 8 bases, and 23 bases lay in between. CDR3 length: 15 amino acids. Germline CDR1 is MNHEY and CDR2 is SVGAGI. For the CDR3, the DNA is TGTGCCAGCACCGCCAGATATGGGGGTCCGGACGGCTACACCTTC. It specifies CASTARYGGPDGYTF.

This chain links TRBV18 with TRBJ2-7, with 8 bases fitting TRBD2. The CDR3 contains 15 residues. V shed 2 bases and J 3 bases; nucleotides not matched to a gene: 6. Germline CDR1 KGHSH, CDR2 LQKENI. CDR3 in amino acids: CASSPRAGAYYEQYF. DNA of the CDR3: TGTGCCAGCTCACCAAGAGCGGGAGCCTACTACGAGCAGTACTTC.

This clone has a handful of counts. The rearrangement joins TRBV27 to TRBJ2-7, with D possibly being TRBD2 (5 bases). CDR1 is MNHEY, CDR2 SMNVEV, per germline (reference sequence). CDR3 size: 13 residues. Trimming stripped 2 bases from V and 7 bases from J, with 12 bases between. As DNA, the CDR3 is TGTGCCAGCAGTTTAAAACGGGGTTTGGAGCAGTACTTC. Protein product: CASSLKRGLEQYF.

The genes are TRBV7-6 and TRBJ2-2, with TRBD1 matching 7 bases. This CDR3 has 15 residues. Trimming removed 6 bases from V and 5 bases from J; junction bases left unmatched: 9. In germline, CDR1 is SGHVS, CDR2 FNYEAQ. The CDR3 coding sequence is TGTGCCAGCAGTCAACAGGGGCCACCTACCGGGGAGCTGTTTTTT. It is translated as CASSQQGPPTGELFF.

V gene TRBV7-9 combines with J gene TRBJ2-7, with TRBD1 matching 10 bases. Germline lookup yields CDR1 SEHNR and CDR2 FQNEAQ (reference sequence). This CDR3 region has 14 residues. V shed 5 bases and J 5 bases; nucleotides not matched to a gene: 6. CDR3 sequence reads: CASSASGTGDEQYF. The CDR3 DNA reads TGTGCCAGCAGCGCATCCGGGACAGGGGACGAGCAGTACTTC.

The genes are TRBV5-1 and TRBJ1-1, with 8 nucleotides matching TRBD1. Per germline, CDR1 SGHRS and CDR2 YFSETQ. This CDR3 has 14 amino acids. The V gene end was trimmed by 0 bases and the J gene end by 3 bases; junction bases not matched to a gene: 1. CDR3 protein: CASSLAGGHTEAFF. The CDR3 DNA follows: TGCGCCAGCAGCTTGGCAGGGGGCCACACTGAAGCTTTCTTT.

The rearrangement uses TRBV7-9 and TRBJ2-7; D gene unclear. Trimming shortened V by 4 bases and J by 0 bases, and 10 bases separated the two germline ends. This CDR3 has 14 amino acids. Germline CDR1 reads SEHNR; CDR2 reads FQNEAQ (reference sequence). This CDR3 is CASSSRQISYEQYF. The CDR3, as DNA: TGTGCCAGCAGCTCCCGGCAGATCTCCTACGAGCAGTACTTC.

The chain recombines TRBV11-2 with TRBJ2-2; TRBD2 is a possible D gene (6 bases). The CDR3 runs to 16 residues. In germline, CDR1 is SGHAT, CDR2 FQNNGV. V lost 1 base and J lost 5, with 14 bases in between. The chain's CDR3 is CASSLGQGAGTGELFF. DNA of the CDR3: TGTGCCAGCAGCTTAGGTCAAGGGGCGGGGACCGGGGAGCTGTTTTTT.

The chain carries TRBV29-1 and TRBJ2-7; 8 nucleotides align to TRBD1. CDR3 length: 14 residues. The V gene's germline CDR1 is SQVTM and CDR2 ANQGSEA. V lost 4 bases and J lost 3; bases outside the gene matches: 8. The CDR3 region has the DNA TGCAGCGTTGTGTTAGGGACAGGCTTCTACGAGCAGTACTTC. Translation gives CSVVLGTGFYEQYF.

J is TRBJ1-1 and V is TRBV5-1, with D maybe TRBD1 (6 bases). With 4 bases removed from V and 5 bases from J, the gap between germline ends came to 12 bases. Per the germline V gene, CDR1 is SGHRS and CDR2 is YFSETQ. This CDR3 region has 13 residues. The DNA of the CDR3 is TGCGCCAGCAGCCCGTCGGGGGCGACTGAAGCTTTCTTT. Residues: CASSPSGATEAFF.

The rearrangement joins TRBV7-6 to TRBJ2-1; TRBD2 matches 8 bases. J was trimmed by 4 bases and V by 4 bases; bases with no gene match: 6. The CDR3 covers 15 residues. Germline CDR1 and CDR2: SGHVS and FNYEAQ. The CDR3 sequence is CASSSGGAVYNEQFF. For the CDR3, the DNA is TGTGCCAGCAGCTCCGGGGGGGCGGTTTACAATGAGCAGTTCTTC.

The chain recombines TRBV5-1 with TRBJ2-3; no definite D call. Germline lookup yields CDR1 SGHRS and CDR2 YFSETQ. V was clipped by 0 bases and J by 4 bases, with 9 bases between them. This CDR3 has 14 amino acids. DNA for the CDR3: TGCGCCAGCAGCTTGGCTTTACTGGCAGATACGCAGTATTTT. Its translation is CASSLALLADTQYF.

This sequence joins TRBV5-1 and TRBJ1-1, with 9 bases fitting TRBD1. The germline V gene has CDR1 SGHRS and CDR2 YFSETQ. CDR3 length: 16 amino acids. V lost 2 bases, J lost 4 bases, and 9 bases stayed unmatched. The CDR3 bases are TGCGCCAGCAGCTTTAACCCCAACAGGGGGCGCACTGAAGCTTTCTTT. This gives the protein CASSFNPNRGRTEAFF.

A note on this clone: One junction end does not reproduce the germline sequence, and a read error may be involved. The gene calls are TRBV19 and TRBJ2-2; tentatively, D is TRBD2 (5 bases). Germline CDR1 LNHDA, CDR2 SQIVND (reference sequence). The CDR3 consists of 13 residues. CDR3 bases: TGTGCCAGGAGACTCGGGGAACACCGGGGAGCTGTTTTT. It yields the protein CARRLGEHRGAVF.

The chain joins TRBV7-8 to TRBJ1-1, with 9 bases aligning to TRBD1. The CDR3 totals 14 residues. V shed 5 bases and J 6 bases; nucleotides not matched to a gene: 7. Germline V gene lookup returns CDR1 SGHVS and CDR2 FQNEAQ. In DNA, the CDR3 is TGTGCCAGCAGCAGACAGGGGGTGGGGGCTGAAGCTTTCTTT. It yields the protein CASSRQGVGAEAFF.

The J gene is TRBJ2-6, the V gene TRBV11-2, with D perhaps matching TRBD2 (5 bases). Germline CDR1 and CDR2: SGHAT and FQNNGV. This CDR3 contains 19 residues. V dropped 3 bases and J dropped 3 bases, with 21 bases sitting between them. The CDR3 here is CASSLFSGGLRDGANVLTF. The CDR3, as DNA: TGTGCCAGCAGCTTGTTCTCTGGAGGCCTGAGGGATGGGGCCAACGTCCTGACTTTC.

The V gene is TRBV5-1, the J gene TRBJ2-1, with a weak D call TRBD2 (7 bases). The length of the CDR3 is 16 residues. Germline assignment: CDR1 SGHRS and CDR2 YFSETQ. Deletions cut 1 base from V and 2 bases from J, with 13 bases between. CDR3: CASSLTTGGPYNEQFF. DNA of the CDR3: TGCGCCAGCAGCTTGACGACGGGGGGCCCCTACAATGAGCAGTTCTTC.

This clone was counted ten times or more. V and J are TRBV3-1 (or the pseudogene TRBV3-2) and TRBJ2-7; D is tentatively TRBD1 or TRBD2 (7 bases each). The CDR3 is made up of 15 amino acids. V lost 6 bases and J lost 1, with 16 bases in between. Germline V gene sequence: CDR1 LGHDT, CDR2 YNNKEL (reference sequence). Written as DNA, the CDR3 is TGTGCCAGCAGTTATTCCAGGGGGGGTTCCTACGAGCAGTACTTC. Its protein is CASSYSRGGSYEQYF.

The rearrangement uses TRBV27 and TRBJ2-2, with no clear D. Trimming shortened V by 5 bases and J by 2 bases, and 3 bases separated the two germline ends. The CDR3 is 12 residues long. Germline V CDR1 and CDR2: MNHEY, SMNVEV (reference sequence). The CDR3 DNA sequence: TGTGCCAGCAGTAAAAACACCGGGGAGCTGTTTTTT. Amino acid sequence: CASSKNTGELFF.

The chain has TRBV2 and TRBJ1-4, with D possibly TRBD1 on 6 matching bases. V was trimmed by 5 bases and J by 8 bases, leaving 12 bases between them. The germline CDR1 and CDR2 sequences are SNHLY and FYNNEI. The CDR3 totals 13 residues. The CDR3 nucleotides read TGTGCCAGCAGTTTGGGACAAAGAGAAAAACTGTTTTTT. Protein sequence: CASSLGQREKLFF.

The chain couples TRBV2 to TRBJ2-2; 8 positions match TRBD1. Looked up from germline, CDR1 is SNHLY and CDR2 is FYNNEI. With V trimmed by 6 bases and J by 6 bases, 3 bases remained unmatched. The CDR3 loop spans 13 amino acids. The CDR3 coding sequence is TGTGCCAGCAGCGGACAGGGTCCCGGGGAGCTGTTTTTT. This gives the protein CASSGQGPGELFF.

The V call is TRBV5-4, the J call TRBJ2-7; TRBD1 aligns across 7 bases. The CDR3 consists of 14 residues. Germline V gene lookup returns CDR1 SGHNT and CDR2 YYREEE (reference sequence). J lost 1 base, V lost 5 bases, and 6 bases had no gene match. As DNA, the CDR3 is TGTGCCAGCAGTCCCCGGGACAGTTCCTACGAGCAGTACTTC. It encodes CASSPRDSSYEQYF.

This clone appeared once. The V gene is TRBV28, the J gene TRBJ1-1; no firm D call. CDR3 length equals 14 residues. Germline V gene data show CDR1 as MDHEN and CDR2 as SYDVKM. Trimming shortened V by 5 bases and J by 0 bases, and 10 bases separated the two germline ends. Here the CDR3 reads CASSKTAMNTEAFF. The CDR3 DNA follows: TGTGCCAGCAGTAAGACCGCTATGAACACTGAAGCTTTCTTT.

CDR3 coding DNA: TGTGCTAGTTCGCCGGGTGCTACTTCACCCCTCCACTTT. Amino acids: CASSPGATSPLHF. The chain joins TRBV12-5 to TRBJ1-6; no definite D call. V lost 8 bases to trimming and J lost 9 bases, with 14 bases between them. CDR3 length: 13 amino acids. Germline lookup yields CDR1 LGHNT and CDR2 FRNRAP.

The chain is built from TRBV6-5 and TRBJ1-4, with a weak D call TRBD1 (6 bases). The germline gives CDR1 MNHEY, CDR2 SVGAGI. This CDR3 spans 15 amino acids. The V end lost 1 base, the J end lost 11 bases, and 17 bases lay between the germline ends. The CDR3 nucleotides read TGTGCCAGCAGTTACTTCAAAAGCGGGACACGCAAACTGTTTTTT. The encoded protein is CASSYFKSGTRKLFF.

The chain couples TRBV4-2 to TRBJ2-3, with 9 positions matching TRBD2. Germline CDR1 and CDR2: LGHNA and YNFKEQ. The junction had 8 bases not matched to a gene; V was cut back by 0 bases and J by 4 bases. The CDR3 is made up of 17 amino acids. In nucleotides, the CDR3 is TGTGCCAGCAGCCAAGATCAAGCGGGGGGCCGTGCAGATACGCAGTATTTT. As protein: CASSQDQAGGRADTQYF.

This chain links TRBV7-8 with TRBJ1-4; 7 bases match TRBD1. The trim removed 0 bases at V and 8 bases at J, leaving 3 bases unmatched. Germline loops: CDR1 SGHVS, CDR2 FQNEAQ. The CDR3 extends over 14 amino acids. The CDR3 region has the DNA TGTGCCAGCAGCTTAGCTCAGGGGGGGGAAAAACTGTTTTTT. Its protein is CASSLAQGGEKLFF.

The chain carries TRBV10-3 and TRBJ1-1, with 11 nucleotides matching TRBD1. This CDR3 contains 15 residues. The V and J ends lost 4 bases and 6 bases, in that order; junction bases with no gene match: 7. Germline V gene data show CDR1 as ENHRY and CDR2 as SYGVKD. The CDR3 region is CAISALDRGLAEAFF. The CDR3, as DNA: TGTGCCATCAGTGCTTTGGACAGGGGGCTCGCTGAAGCTTTCTTT.